The clone carrying this TCR beta chain was found a few times. V was clipped by 2 bases and J by 0 bases; unmatched bases: 4. The V gene's germline CDR1 is SGHTA and CDR2 FQGNSA. The CDR3 covers 17 residues. The data derive from a study of blood T cells in healthy people across ages. The amount of total RNA extracted per sample was at least 5.5 micrograms. A second 7 to 11 cycle PCR used barcoded and J-beta primers. Each cDNA molecule received a tag from a template-switch adaptor that had 12 random nucleotides. Each sample yielded at least 3 million CDR3-containing paired-end reads. TCRdb re-analysed the 5' RACE reads in MiXCR, keeping a single row per CDR3 protein. The table shows more than 900,000 distinct CDR3 sequences, with about 28% occurring only once. These same records also appear under a second study, on T cells of mothers and their children.

The sample consisted of blood. This clonotype originated in a woman aged 40-49 years in good health. The rearrangement uses TRBV7-2 and TRBJ2-3; 11 bases align to TRBD2. CDR3 sequence reads: CASSLPSGGTSTDTQYF. The CDR3 DNA sequence: TGTGCCAGCAGCTTACCTAGCGGGGGGACTAGCACAGATACGCAGTATTTT.